This T cell receptor beta chain is from a study of graft-versus-host responses after intestinal transplantation. Trimming shortened V by 2 bases and J by 9 bases, and 23 bases separated the two germline ends. The CDR3 extends over 16 amino acids. Per the germline V gene, CDR1 is MRHNA and CDR2 is SNTAGT. Measured with immunoSEQ multiplex PCR; TCRdb has only the in-frame clones, and not every one. Of fewer than 95,000 clones in the sample, 85% to 95% were seen once. Overall study results and limits: Allografts of patients with graft-donor T cell macrochimerism showed high graft-versus-host to host-versus-graft clone ratios. Early post-transplant falls in HvG clones accompanied the peak levels of circulating GvH clones.

On this clone: What it binds is not known.

V and J are TRBV6-4 and TRBJ2-7, with D possibly TRBD2 on 6 matching bases. This clonotype was sampled from a human donor who received an intestinal transplant. The specimen was unstimulated CD8+ T cells sorted from spleen or lymph node cells, collected before intestinal transplant. CDR3 in amino acids: CASSDPFGTSIAWQYF. The CDR3 nucleotides are TGTGCCAGCAGTGACCCTTTCGGGACTTCCATTGCTTGGCAGTACTTC.